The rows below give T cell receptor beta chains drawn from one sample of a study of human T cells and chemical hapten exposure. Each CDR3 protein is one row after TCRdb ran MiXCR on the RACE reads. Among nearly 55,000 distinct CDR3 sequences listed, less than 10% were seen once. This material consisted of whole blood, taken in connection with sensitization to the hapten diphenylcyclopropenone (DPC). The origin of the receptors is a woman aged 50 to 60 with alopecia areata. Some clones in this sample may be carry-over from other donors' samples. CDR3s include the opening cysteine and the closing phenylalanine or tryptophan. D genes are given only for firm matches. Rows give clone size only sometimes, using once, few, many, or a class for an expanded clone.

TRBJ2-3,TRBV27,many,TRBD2,TGTGCCAGCAGCCCCCGTGGACTAGCGGGAGTTCTGGATACGCAGTATTTT,CASSPRGLAGVLDTQYF
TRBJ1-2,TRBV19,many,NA,TGTGCCAGTAAGACGACAGAGGGGCTTTACGATGGCTACACCTTC,CASKTTEGLYDGYTF
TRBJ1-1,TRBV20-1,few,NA,TGCAGTGCTAGAGTGGTCGGGGTTTCGAACACTGAAGCTTTCTTT,CSARVVGVSNTEAFF
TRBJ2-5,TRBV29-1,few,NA,TGCAGCGAAAGCCAGACGTACGAGACCCAGTACTTC,CSESQTYETQYF
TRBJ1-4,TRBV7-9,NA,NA,TGTGCCAGCACCGCATCTGATGAAAAACTGTTTTTT,CASTASDEKLFF
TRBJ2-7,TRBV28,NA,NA,TGTGCCAGCAGTATCCTGTACGAGCAGTACTTC,CASSILYEQYF
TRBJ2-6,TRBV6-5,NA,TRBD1,TGTGCCAGCAGTTACTCCCTGCGACAGGGAACCTCTGGGGCCAACGTCCTGACTTTC,CASSYSLRQGTSGANVLTF
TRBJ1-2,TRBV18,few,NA,TGTGCCAGCTCACCAAGGGAGCAGGGGCGGGACTATGGCTACACCTTC,CASSPREQGRDYGYTF
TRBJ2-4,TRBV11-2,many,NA,TGTGCCAGCAGCTTAGCCGGAAACATTCAGTACTTC,CASSLAGNIQYF
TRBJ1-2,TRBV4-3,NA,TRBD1,TGCGCCAGCAGCCAACAGGGGGCTAACTATGGCTACACCTTC,CASSQQGANYGYTF
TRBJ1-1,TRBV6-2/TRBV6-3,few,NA,TGTGCCAGCAGGCCCGGGCGAGACAGGAACACTGAAGCTTTCTTT,CASRPGRDRNTEAFF
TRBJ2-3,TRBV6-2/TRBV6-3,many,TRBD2,TGTGCCAGCAGCGGGACTAGCGGGCGGACAGATACGCAGTATTTT,CASSGTSGRTDTQYF
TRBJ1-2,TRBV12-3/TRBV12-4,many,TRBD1,TGTGCCAGCAGCTCCGGGACAGGGGCCTATGGCTACACCTTC,CASSSGTGAYGYTF
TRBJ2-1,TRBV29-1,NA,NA,TGCAGCGTTGACCCCGGGGCCGTGCAGTTCTTC,CSVDPGAVQFF
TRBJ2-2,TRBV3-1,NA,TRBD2,TGTGCCAGCAGCCCTAGCGGGGCTAGTCCCGGGGAGCTGTTTTTT,CASSPSGASPGELFF
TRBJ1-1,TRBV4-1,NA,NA,TGCGCCAGCAGCCAAGATACAGGAATCAACACTGAAGCTTTCTTT,CASSQDTGINTEAFF
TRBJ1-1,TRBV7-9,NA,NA,TGTGCCAGCAGCTTACTGTTGGGGGAGACTGAAGCTTTCTTT,CASSLLLGETEAFF
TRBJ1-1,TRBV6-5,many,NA,TGTGCCAGCACCCTAGGAAGGGGGTTGGGCACTGAAGCTTTCTTT,CASTLGRGLGTEAFF
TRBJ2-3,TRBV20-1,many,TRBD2,TGCAGTGCTCTAGCGGGGTTGACAGATACGCAGTATTTT,CSALAGLTDTQYF
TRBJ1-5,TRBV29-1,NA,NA,TGCAGCGTTGGGGAGTTGAGCAATCAGCCCCAGCATTTT,CSVGELSNQPQHF
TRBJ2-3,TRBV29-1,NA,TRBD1,TGCAGCGTGGGACAGGGAAGCACAGATACGCAGTATTTT,CSVGQGSTDTQYF
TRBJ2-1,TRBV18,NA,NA,TGTGCCAGCTCACCGGTGAGGGACAATGAGCAGTTCTTC,CASSPVRDNEQFF
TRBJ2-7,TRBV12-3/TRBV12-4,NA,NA,TGTGCCAGCAGCTTATCGGGACCCCCCTACGAGCAGTACTTC,CASSLSGPPYEQYF
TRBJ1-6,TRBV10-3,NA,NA,TGTGCCACCAGAGGACAGCTGGACTATAATTCACCCCTCCACTTT,CATRGQLDYNSPLHF
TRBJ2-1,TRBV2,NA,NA,TGTGCCAGCAGTCCGTCCCAGCGGGCCTACAATGAGCAGTTCTTC,CASSPSQRAYNEQFF
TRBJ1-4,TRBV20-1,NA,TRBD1,TGCAGTGCTAGAACCGGGACAGGGAGGGGCTACGGTGAAAAACTGTTTTTT,CSARTGTGRGYGEKLFF
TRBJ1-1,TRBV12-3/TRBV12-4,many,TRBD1,TGTGCCAGCAGTCCTACAGGGACAGCCGACACTGAAGCTTTCTTT,CASSPTGTADTEAFF
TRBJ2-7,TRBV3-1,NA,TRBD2,TGTGCCAGCAGCCCGGGACTAGCGGGAGTGGGCTACGAGCAGTACTTC,CASSPGLAGVGYEQYF
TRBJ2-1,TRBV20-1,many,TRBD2,TGCAGTGCTAGGACCGGCTGGACTAGCGGCGACAATGAGCAGTTCTTC,CSARTGWTSGDNEQFF
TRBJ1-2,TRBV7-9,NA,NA,TGTGCCAGCAGCTTAGCTCGGGGGACGGATGGCTACACCTTC,CASSLARGTDGYTF
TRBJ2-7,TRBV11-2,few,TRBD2,TGTGCCAGCAGCTGGCCCGGGACTAGCGGCTCCTACGAGCAGTACTTC,CASSWPGTSGSYEQYF
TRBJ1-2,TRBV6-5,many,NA,TGTGCCAGCAGTTACGGGCAGGCCGTAGGCTACACCTTC,CASSYGQAVGYTF
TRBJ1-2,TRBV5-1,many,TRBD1,TGCGCCAGCAGCTTGGGACAGGGGATCGGCTATGGCTACACCTTC,CASSLGQGIGYGYTF
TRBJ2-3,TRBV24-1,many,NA,TGTGCCACCACGAGTGGAGGAGCGGCAGATACGCAGTATTTT,CATTSGGAADTQYF
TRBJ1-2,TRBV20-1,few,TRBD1,TGCAGTGCGGCGCTGCCCGGGACAGGGAAGTCCGGCTACACCTTC,CSAALPGTGKSGYTF
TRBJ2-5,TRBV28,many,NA,TGTGCCAGCAGCCGCCCAGAGGCAGGGCGAGAGACCCAGTACTTC,CASSRPEAGRETQYF
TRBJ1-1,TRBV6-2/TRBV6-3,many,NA,TGTGCCAGCAGTTCCTGGGGACGGACGGTGAACACTGAAGCTTTCTTT,CASSSWGRTVNTEAFF
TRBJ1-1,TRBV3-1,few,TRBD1,TGTGCCAGCAGCGGATGGACAGGCAACACTGAAGCTTTCTTT,CASSGWTGNTEAFF
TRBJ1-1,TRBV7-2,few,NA,TGTGCCAGCAGCCCGGAGGGAGGGAGGGCCGAAGCTTTCTTT,CASSPEGGRAEAFF
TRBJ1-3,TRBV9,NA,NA,TGTGCCAGCAGCGGGATGACAGTATCTGGAAACACCATATATTTT,CASSGMTVSGNTIYF
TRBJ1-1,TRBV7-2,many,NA,TGTGCCAGCAACTACCCGGGGAACACTGAAGCTTTCTTT,CASNYPGNTEAFF
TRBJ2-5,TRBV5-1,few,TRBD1,TGCGCCAGCAGCCCGACAGGGGGCGAAGTTAAAGAGACCCAGTACTTC,CASSPTGGEVKETQYF
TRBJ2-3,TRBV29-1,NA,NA,TGCAGCGTAGGGGGACGGTACACAGATACGCAGTATTTT,CSVGGRYTDTQYF
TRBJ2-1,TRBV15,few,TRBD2,TGTGCCATAAGACTAGCGGGGGGTCATGAGCAGTTCTTC,CAIRLAGGHEQFF
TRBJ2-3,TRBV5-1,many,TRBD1,TGCGCCAGCAGCGCACAGGGGGCCCTCCCAGATACGCAGTATTTT,CASSAQGALPDTQYF
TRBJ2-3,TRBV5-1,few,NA,TGCGCCAGCAGCTTCCAAAGCACAGATACGCAGTATTTT,CASSFQSTDTQYF
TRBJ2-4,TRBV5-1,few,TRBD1,TGCGCCAGCAGCTCCGGGACAGGTGATAAAAACATTCAGTACTTC,CASSSGTGDKNIQYF
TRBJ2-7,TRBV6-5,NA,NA,TGTGCCAGCAGTTACTCAGTCCATCTAGAGCAAACCTACGAGCAGTACTTC,CASSYSVHLEQTYEQYF